The clone carrying this T cell receptor beta chain was detected ten times or more. Its antigen is unidentified. Relying on iRepertoire HTBI primers and Arm-PCR of CDR3 regions, the team built TCR beta libraries. TCRdb re-called the multiplex PCR reads with MiXCR, one entry per CDR3 protein. The data contain approximately 470,000 distinct CDR3 sequences, around 15% of them singletons. The data are from a study of regulatory T cells in long-lasting Graves disease. Study-level findings and limits: Newly diagnosed patients shared 950 to 1,000 public clonotypes; persistent patients shared around 2,500.

Trimming stripped 3 bases from V and 5 bases from J, with 16 bases between. CDR3 size: 15 residues. Germline values: CDR1 SEHNR, CDR2 FQNEAQ (reference sequence). Time point in this sample: newly diagnosed GD, antithyroid drugs for less than 3 months. The TCR library was made from RNA extracted from PBMCs. This sample also belongs to another study, concerning T cells in Graves' hyperthyroidism and ophthalmopathy. That source adds: TCR CDR3 underwent first-round RT-PCR with the HTBI primer set. Model-based prediction identified ophthalmopathy a median around 6.5 months prior to its onset.

The gene calls are TRBV7-9 and TRBJ2-5; D uncertain. The input for sequencing was peripheral blood mononuclear cells (PBMCs), taken at new diagnosis, from a patient treated with antithyroid drugs. This clonotype was obtained from a man between 35 and 55 years old with Graves disease. DNA for the CDR3: TGTGCCAGCAGCTTGAACTTGGGCCACTTGGAGACCCAGTACTTC. This translates into CASSLNLGHLETQYF.